This paragraph reports one T cell receptor beta chain. Its target is unknown. The data belong to a study of OX40 agonist ivuxolimab in advanced cancers. Per the germline V gene, CDR1 is SGHTA and CDR2 is FQGNSA. This CDR3 has 14 residues. Unmatched junction bases numbered 5, after V lost 4 bases and J lost 5 bases. Study outcomes and limitations: Average numbers of expanded clones were greater in CD8+ T cells than in CD4+. Partial responders treated at 0.1-3.0 mg/kg exhibited clonal expansion among the lowest measured. Clonal expansion from baseline to week 6 occurred in both CD4+ and CD8+ T cells.

TCRdb keeps only in-frame clones here, not all; method: immunoSEQ multiplex PCR. This sample has tens of thousands of clones, with 85% found just once. The V call is TRBV7-2, the J call TRBJ2-5; 9 positions match TRBD1. The source is an adult with an advanced solid tumor such as melanoma, head and neck, liver or kidney cancer. Source: CD4+ or CD8+ T cells sorted from blood, taken in a trial of the OX40 agonist ivuxolimab. For the CDR3, the DNA is TGTGCCAGCAGCTCGGACAGGGGACACGAGACCCAGTACTTC. This translates into CASSSDRGHETQYF.